This TCR beta chain was found in a study of CD8 T cells in Susac syndrome. Reverse transcription used 0.5 to 1 ug RNA and random hexamers. Amplification of TCR beta CDR3 by immunoSEQ multiplex PCR spanned 54 Vbeta and 13 Jbeta. MiXCR, applied by TCRdb to the immunoSEQ multiplex PCR reads, yields one record per CDR3 protein. The sample yields about 160,000 distinct CDR3 sequences, roughly 93% seen once. V trimming: 6 bases; J trimming: 7 bases; junction bases outside the gene matches: 9. This CDR3 contains 14 residues. Blood CD8+ and CD4+ T cells underwent high-throughput TCR beta sequencing. The TCR was taken from a human donor in good health. The specimen was CD4+ T cells from PBMCs. This chain joins TRBV12-3 or TRBV12-4 and TRBJ1-2; 9 nucleotides match TRBD1. CDR3 loop: CASSQYRGLGGYTF. The CDR3 nucleotides read TGTGCCAGCAGCCAATACAGGGGGCTAGGTGGCTACACCTTC.